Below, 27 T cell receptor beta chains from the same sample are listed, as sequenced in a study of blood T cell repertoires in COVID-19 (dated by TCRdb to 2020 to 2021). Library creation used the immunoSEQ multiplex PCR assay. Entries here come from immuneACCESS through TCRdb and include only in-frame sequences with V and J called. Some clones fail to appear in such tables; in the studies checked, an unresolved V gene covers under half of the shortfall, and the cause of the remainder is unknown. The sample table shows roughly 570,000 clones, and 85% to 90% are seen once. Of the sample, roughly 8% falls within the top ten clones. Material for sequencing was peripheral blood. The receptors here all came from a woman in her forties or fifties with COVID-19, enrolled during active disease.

CDR3 in amino acids: CASTSDSLEAFF. CDR3 sequence (DNA): TGTGCCAGCACCTCGGACAGCCTTGAAGCTTTCTTT. V is TRBV6-5 and J is TRBJ1-1; D is possibly TRBD1 (6 bases). Trimming took 7 bases from V and 7 from J, leaving 13 bases between them. The germline V gene encodes CDR1 MNHEY and CDR2 SVGAGI. The CDR3 spans 12 residues.

The CDR3 sequence is CASSYQGAKTEAFF. CDR3 nucleotides: TGTGCCAGCAGTTACCAGGGGGCGAAGACTGAAGCTTTCTTT. V usage is TRBV6-6 and J usage is TRBJ1-1; 8 nucleotides match TRBD1. The CDR3 runs to 14 residues. Per the germline V gene, CDR1 is MNHNY and CDR2 is SVGAGI (reference sequence). Trimming took 2 bases from V and 5 from J; bases not matched to a gene: 4.

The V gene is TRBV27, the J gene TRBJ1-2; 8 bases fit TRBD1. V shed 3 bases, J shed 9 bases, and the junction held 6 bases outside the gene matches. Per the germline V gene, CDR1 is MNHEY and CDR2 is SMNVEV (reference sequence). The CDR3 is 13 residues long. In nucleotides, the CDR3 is TGTGCCAGCAGTTTTTCCCGGGACAGGCGCTACACCTTC. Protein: CASSFSRDRRYTF.

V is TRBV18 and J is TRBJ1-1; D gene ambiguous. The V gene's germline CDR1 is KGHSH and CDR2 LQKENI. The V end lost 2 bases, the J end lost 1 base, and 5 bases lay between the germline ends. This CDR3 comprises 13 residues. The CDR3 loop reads CASSPIANTEAFF. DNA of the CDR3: TGTGCCAGCTCACCAATAGCGAACACTGAAGCTTTCTTT.

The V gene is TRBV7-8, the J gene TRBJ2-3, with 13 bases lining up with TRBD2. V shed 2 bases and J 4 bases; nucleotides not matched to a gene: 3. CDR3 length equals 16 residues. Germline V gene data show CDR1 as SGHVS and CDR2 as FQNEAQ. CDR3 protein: CASSLTTSGGPDTQYF. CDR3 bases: TGTGCCAGCAGCTTAACGACTAGCGGGGGGCCAGATACGCAGTATTTT.

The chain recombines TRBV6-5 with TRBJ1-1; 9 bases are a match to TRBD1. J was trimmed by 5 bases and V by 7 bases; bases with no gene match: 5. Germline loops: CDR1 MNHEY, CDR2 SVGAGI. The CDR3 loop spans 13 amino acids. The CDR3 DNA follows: TGTGCCAGCACCACAGGGGGCGGAACTGAAGCTTTCTTT. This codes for CASTTGGGTEAFF.

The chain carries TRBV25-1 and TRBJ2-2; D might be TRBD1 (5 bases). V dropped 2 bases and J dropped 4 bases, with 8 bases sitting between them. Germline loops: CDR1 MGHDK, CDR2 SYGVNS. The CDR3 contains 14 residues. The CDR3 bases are TGTGCCAGCAGTGAAAGTGGGGCCACCGGGGAGCTGTTTTTT. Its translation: CASSESGATGELFF.

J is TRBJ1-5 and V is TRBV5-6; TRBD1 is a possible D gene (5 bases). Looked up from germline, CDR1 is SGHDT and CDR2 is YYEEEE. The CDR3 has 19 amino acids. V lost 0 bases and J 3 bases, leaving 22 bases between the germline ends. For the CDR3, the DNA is TGTGCCAGCAGCTTGGCCGGGGGTTTTGTACAGTTGACCAATCAGCCCCAGCATTTT. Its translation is CASSLAGGFVQLTNQPQHF.

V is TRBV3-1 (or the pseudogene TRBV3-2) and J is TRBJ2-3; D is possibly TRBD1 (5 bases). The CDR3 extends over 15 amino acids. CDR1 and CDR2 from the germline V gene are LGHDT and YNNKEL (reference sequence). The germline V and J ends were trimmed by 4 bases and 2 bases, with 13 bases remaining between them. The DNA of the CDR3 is TGTGCCAGCAGCCTTCGCCAGGGCAACACAGATACGCAGTATTTT. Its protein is CASSLRQGNTDTQYF.

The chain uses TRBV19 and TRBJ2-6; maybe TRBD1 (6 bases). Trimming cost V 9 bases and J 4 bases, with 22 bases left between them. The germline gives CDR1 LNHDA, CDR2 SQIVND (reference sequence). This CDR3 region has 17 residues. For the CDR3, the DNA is TGTGCCAGCTCTAATTCGTACAGGGTGGCAGGGGCCAACGTCCTGACTTTC. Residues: CASSNSYRVAGANVLTF. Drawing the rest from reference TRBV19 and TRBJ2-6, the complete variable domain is DGGITQSPKYLFRKEGQNVTLSCEQNLNHDAMYWYRQDPGQGLRLIYYSQIVNDFQKGDIAEGYSVSREKKESFPLTVTSAQKNPTAFYLCASSNSYRVAGANVLTFGAGSRLTVL.

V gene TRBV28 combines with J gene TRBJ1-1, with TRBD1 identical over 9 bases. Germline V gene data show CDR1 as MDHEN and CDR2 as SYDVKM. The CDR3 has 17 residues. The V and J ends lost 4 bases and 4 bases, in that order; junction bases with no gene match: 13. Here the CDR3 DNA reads TGTGCCAGCAGTTCGACACCGGACAGGGGCAGGTTCACTGAAGCTTTCTTT. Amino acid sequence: CASSSTPDRGRFTEAFF.

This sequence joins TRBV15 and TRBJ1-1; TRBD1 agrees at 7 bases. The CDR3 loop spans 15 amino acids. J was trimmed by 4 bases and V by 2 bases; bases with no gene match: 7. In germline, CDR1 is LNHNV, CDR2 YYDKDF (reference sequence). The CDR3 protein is CATSRPGGLGTEAFF. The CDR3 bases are TGTGCCACCAGCAGACCAGGGGGTCTTGGCACTGAAGCTTTCTTT.

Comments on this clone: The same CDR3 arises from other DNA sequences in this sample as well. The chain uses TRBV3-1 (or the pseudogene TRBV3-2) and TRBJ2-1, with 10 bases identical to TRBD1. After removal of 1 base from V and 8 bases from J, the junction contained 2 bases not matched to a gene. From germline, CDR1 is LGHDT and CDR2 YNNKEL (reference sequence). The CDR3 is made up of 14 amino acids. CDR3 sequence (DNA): TGTGCCAGCAGCCAAGGGACAGGGGGGTATGAGCAGTTCTTC. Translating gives CASSQGTGGYEQFF.

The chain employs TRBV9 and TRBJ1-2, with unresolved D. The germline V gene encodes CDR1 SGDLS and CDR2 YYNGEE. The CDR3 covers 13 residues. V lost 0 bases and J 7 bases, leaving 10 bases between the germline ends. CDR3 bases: TGTGCCAGCAGCGTAGATATAGAGGGTGGCTACACCTTC. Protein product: CASSVDIEGGYTF.

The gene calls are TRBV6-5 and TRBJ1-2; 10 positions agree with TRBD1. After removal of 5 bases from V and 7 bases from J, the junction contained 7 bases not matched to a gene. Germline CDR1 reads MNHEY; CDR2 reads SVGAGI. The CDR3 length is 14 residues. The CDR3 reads CASSRQGAISGYTF. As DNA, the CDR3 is TGTGCCAGCAGTCGACAGGGGGCGATTTCTGGCTACACCTTC.

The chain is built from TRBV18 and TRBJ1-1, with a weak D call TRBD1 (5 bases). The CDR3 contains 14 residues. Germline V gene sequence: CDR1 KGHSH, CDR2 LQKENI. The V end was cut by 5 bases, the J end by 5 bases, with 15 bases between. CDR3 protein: CASSTPGGGTEAFF. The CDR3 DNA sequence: TGTGCCAGCTCAACTCCGGGGGGGGGTACTGAAGCTTTCTTT.

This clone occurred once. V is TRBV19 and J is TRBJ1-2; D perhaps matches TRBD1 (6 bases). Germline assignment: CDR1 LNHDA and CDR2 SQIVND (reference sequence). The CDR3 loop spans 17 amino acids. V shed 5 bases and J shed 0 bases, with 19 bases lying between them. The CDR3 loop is CASSADGTGPPNYGYTF. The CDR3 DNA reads TGTGCCAGTAGTGCGGACGGAACAGGGCCCCCTAACTATGGCTACACCTTC.

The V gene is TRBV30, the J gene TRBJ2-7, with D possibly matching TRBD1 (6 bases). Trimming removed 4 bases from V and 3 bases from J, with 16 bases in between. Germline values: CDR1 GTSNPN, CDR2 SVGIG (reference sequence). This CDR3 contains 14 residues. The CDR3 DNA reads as TGTGCCTGGAAAGAGGGGGTAACGGGCTACGAGCAGTACTTC. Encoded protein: CAWKEGVTGYEQYF.

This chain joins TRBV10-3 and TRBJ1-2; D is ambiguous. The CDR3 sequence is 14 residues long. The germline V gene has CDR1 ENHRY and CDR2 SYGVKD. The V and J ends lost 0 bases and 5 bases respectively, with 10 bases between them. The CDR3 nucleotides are TGTGCCATCAGTGAGTCAAACCCCGGGTATGGCTACACCTTC. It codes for CAISESNPGYGYTF.

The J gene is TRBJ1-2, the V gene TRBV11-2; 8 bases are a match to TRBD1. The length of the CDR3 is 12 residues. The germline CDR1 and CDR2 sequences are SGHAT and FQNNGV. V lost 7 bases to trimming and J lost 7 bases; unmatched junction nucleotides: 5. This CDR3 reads CASTYRGSGYTF. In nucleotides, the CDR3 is TGTGCCAGCACTTACAGGGGGTCTGGCTACACCTTC.

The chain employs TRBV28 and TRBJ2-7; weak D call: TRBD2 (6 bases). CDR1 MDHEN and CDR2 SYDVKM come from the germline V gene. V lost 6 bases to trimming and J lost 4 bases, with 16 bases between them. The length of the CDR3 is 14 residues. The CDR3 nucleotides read TGTGCCAGCAGACAACCAGGTGGACTATACGAGCAGTACTTC. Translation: CASRQPGGLYEQYF.

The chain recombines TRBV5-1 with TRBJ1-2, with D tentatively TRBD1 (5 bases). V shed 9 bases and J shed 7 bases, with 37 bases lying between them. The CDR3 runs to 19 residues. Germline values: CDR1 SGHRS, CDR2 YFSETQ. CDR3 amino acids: CATNHIKVREPYGQFGYTF. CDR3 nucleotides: TGCGCCACCAATCACATTAAAGTCAGGGAACCGTACGGACAATTTGGCTACACCTTC.

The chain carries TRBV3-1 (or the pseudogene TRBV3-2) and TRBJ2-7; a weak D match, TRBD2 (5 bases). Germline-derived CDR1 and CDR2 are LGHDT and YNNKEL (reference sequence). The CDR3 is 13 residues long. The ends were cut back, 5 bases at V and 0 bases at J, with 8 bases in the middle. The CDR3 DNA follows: TGTGCCAGCAGCGGGGAGTCCTCCTACGAGCAGTACTTC. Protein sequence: CASSGESSYEQYF.

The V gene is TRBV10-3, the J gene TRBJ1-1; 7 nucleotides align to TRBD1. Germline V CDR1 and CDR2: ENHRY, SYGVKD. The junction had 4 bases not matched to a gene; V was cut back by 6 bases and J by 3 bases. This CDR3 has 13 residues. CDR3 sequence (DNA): TGTGCCATCAGATGGCAGGGGGACACTGAAGCTTTCTTT. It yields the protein CAIRWQGDTEAFF.

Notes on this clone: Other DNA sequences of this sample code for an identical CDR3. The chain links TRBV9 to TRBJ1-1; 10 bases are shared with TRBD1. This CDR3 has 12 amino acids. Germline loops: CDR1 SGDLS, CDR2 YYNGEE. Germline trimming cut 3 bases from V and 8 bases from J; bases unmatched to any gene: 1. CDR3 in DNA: TGTGCCAGCAGCGGGACAGGGGGAGAAGCTTTCTTT. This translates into CASSGTGGEAFF.

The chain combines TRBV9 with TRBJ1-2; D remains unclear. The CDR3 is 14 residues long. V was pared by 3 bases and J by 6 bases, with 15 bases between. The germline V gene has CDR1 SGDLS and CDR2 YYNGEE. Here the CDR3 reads CASSAPVATNGYTF. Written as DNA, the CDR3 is TGTGCCAGCAGCGCCCCGGTTGCTACGAATGGCTACACCTTC. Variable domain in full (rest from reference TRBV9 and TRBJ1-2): DSGVTQTPKHLITATGQRVTLRCSPRSGDLSVYWYQQSLDQGLQFLIQYYNGEERAKGNILERFSAQQFPDLHSELNLSSLELGDSALYFCASSAPVATNGYTFGSGTRLTVV.

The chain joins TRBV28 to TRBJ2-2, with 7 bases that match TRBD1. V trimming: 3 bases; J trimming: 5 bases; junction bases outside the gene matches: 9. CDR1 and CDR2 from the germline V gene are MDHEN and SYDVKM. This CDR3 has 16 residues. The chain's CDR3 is CASSFPTTQGTGELFF. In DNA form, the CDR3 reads TGTGCCAGCAGTTTTCCGACCACACAGGGGACCGGGGAGCTGTTTTTT.